This entry is about one T cell receptor beta chain. Its antigen remains unidentified. Base quality data are lacking; no much larger clone is found one base away. This sample is part of a study of blood T cell repertoires in COVID-19 (dated by TCRdb to the early 2020s). Turning to the overall study: The collaborator samples originated in the United States, Italy and Spain and spanned the acute and convalescent phases of COVID-19. Deeply sampled blood TCRbeta repertoires from subjects exposed to, actively infected with, or recovered from COVID-19 were included in the dataset. The sample metadata nearly always contained a de-identified subject ID, COVID-19 status, age in years and sex. The samples were drawn from the first 160 participants of the ongoing ImmuneRACE study and from some 1,300 subjects provided by 6 global collaborators. The repertoires were released in a freely available public database meant as a resource for research on the immune response to SARS-CoV-2. Where available, HLA class I and class II types were taken from metadata supplied by the sample provider and were not determined by assay-based typing. The prospective study material was composed of cDNA or gDNA derived from T cells, B-cell-depleted T cells, or PBMCs.

Collaborating institutions collected whole blood in K2EDTA tubes following their own protocols. Collaborator samples were shipped for TCRbeta analysis as frozen whole blood, isolated PBMCs, or DNA extracted from either sample type. The immunoSEQ Assay, a bias-controlled multiplex PCR, was used to amplify TCRbeta CDR3 regions from genomic DNA. The original methods were these. Nucleated cell counts per sample were estimated from amplification of reference gene primers within the assay. To quantify the absolute abundance of each unique TCRbeta CDR3 rearrangement, sequence reads were collapsed and filtered. For each sample, productive Simpson clonality was calculated as the square root of Simpson's diversity index across productive rearrangements. Entries here come from immuneACCESS through TCRdb and include only in-frame sequences with V and J called. Some clones fail to appear in such tables; in the studies checked, an unresolved V gene covers under half of the shortfall, and the cause of the remainder is unknown. V and J calls and clone size follow that table, whereas D and trimming were derived from the DNA. This sample gives 90,000 or so clones in total; 85% to 90% of them show up just once. Of the sample, 3.8% is held by the ten largest clones.

General study outcomes and caveats: Clinical and demographic metadata were provided uncurated, with the amount varying by source and participant.

The junction shows trimming of 2 bases on V and 5 bases on J, and the gene matches do not reach 5 bases of it. The germline V gene (reference sequence) specifies SGHNT as CDR1 and YYREEE as CDR2. The CDR3 sequence holds 14 residues, the cysteine and phenylalanine included. Of all the DNA, just the CDR3 is kept, 42 bases in frame from base 1. Sequenced input: peripheral blood. This TCR was sampled from a man aged 55 to 70 with acute or convalescent COVID-19. This sequence uses TRBV5-4 and TRBJ1-1, and TRBD1 matches 8 of the central bases. This receptor carries the CDR3 CASSLIRGRTEAFF. The DNA is as follows: TGTGCCAGCAGCTTAATCAGGGGGCGGACTGAAGCTTTCTTT.